This T cell receptor beta chain was retrieved from a study of memory CD4+ T cells and cytomegalovirus serostatus. Whole-study context: This sample comes from healthy Belgian adults, fewer than ten CMV seropositive, some 22 seronegative.

J lost 2 bases, V lost 1 base, and 4 bases had no gene match. Per germline, CDR1 SGHAT and CDR2 FQNNGV. This CDR3 comprises 15 residues. Single viable CD3+CD4+CD8-CD45RO+ cells were sorted as the memory CD4+ T cells. Sequencing was performed with immunoSEQ multiplex PCR; in TCRdb, only in-frame clones are kept and a portion is missing. Among over 45,000 clones, 82% were seen once, and the ten largest hold approximately 0.4%. The origin of this receptor is an adult in good health and CMV-seronegative. The rearrangement uses TRBV11-2 and TRBJ2-7, with TRBD1 matching 8 bases. Material for sequencing was memory CD4+ T cells from blood. In DNA, the CDR3 is TGTGCCAGCAGCTTAGTGACAGGGGCGACCTACGAGCAGTACTTC. It is translated as CASSLVTGATYEQYF.